Sequencing of this TCR beta chain was carried out in a study of T cells in Graves' hyperthyroidism and ophthalmopathy. Study results and limitations: Stable hyperthyroidism was separated from ophthalmopathy by a model based on 13 V-J features.

This clonotype was detected only once. What it binds is unknown. Using RNA transcripts as the source, TCR beta CDR3 regions were amplified. The TCR CDR3 was amplified in a first-round RT-PCR using the HTBI primer set. TCRdb itself ran the multiplex PCR reads through MiXCR, one entry per CDR3 protein. The data contain about 350,000 distinct CDR3 sequences, roughly 15% of them singletons. There are 14 residues in the CDR3. Germline V gives CDR1 SEHNR, CDR2 FQNEAQ (reference sequence). The V end lost 6 bases, the J end lost 8 bases, and 19 bases lay between the germline ends. The receptor was derived from a woman aged 60-75 years with Graves' ophthalmopathy. The source material was blood. The chain uses TRBV7-9 and TRBJ1-2; possibly TRBD1 for D (5 bases). The CDR3 DNA sequence: TGTGCCAGCAGTTTCATGCGGGCAGGGCAAGGCTACACCTTC. Encoded protein: CASSFMRAGQGYTF.